This TCR beta chain comes out of a study of blood T cell repertoires in COVID-19. Germline assignment: CDR1 MNHNY and CDR2 SVGAGI (reference sequence). The CDR3 runs to 13 residues. The junction had 3 bases not matched to a gene; V was cut back by 8 bases and J by 0 bases. The method was immunoSEQ multiplex PCR; TCRdb's version includes in-frame clones alone and lacks a portion of them. The data contain about 500,000 clones, about 90% of them singletons. This sequence originates from a woman aged 18-29 years who had recovered from COVID-19. Sequencing used PBMCs or T cells enriched from blood (not recorded which). The chain links TRBV6-6 to TRBJ1-1; 7 nucleotides align to TRBD1. The DNA for the CDR3 is TGTGCCAGCCAGGGACAGCTGAACACTGAAGCTTTCTTT. Its translation: CASQGQLNTEAFF.